This T cell receptor beta chain comes out of a study of T-cell reconstitution after alpha-beta-depleted transplantation in children. The germline V gene encodes CDR1 SGHRS and CDR2 YFSETQ. This CDR3 has 17 residues. Trimming left V 1 base short and J 0 bases short, with 14 bases between. The authors prepared the TCRbeta library with unique molecular identifiers. Each CDR3 protein is one row after TCRdb ran MiXCR on the PCR reads. The sample has around 230,000 distinct CDR3 sequences, 17% seen once. The material sequenced was PBMCs, mostly from graft donor cells, taken 360 days after TCRalphabeta/CD19-depleted stem cell transplant. The TCR was taken from a male patient aged 2 to 10 who had a stem cell transplant for acute lymphoblastic leukemia, so the T cells may come from the graft donor. This chain uses TRBV5-1 with TRBJ1-3; a possible D gene is TRBD1 (6 bases). CDR3 region: CASSLSLEGDSGNTIYF. For the CDR3, the DNA is TGCGCCAGCAGCTTGTCTCTGGAGGGGGACTCTGGAAACACCATATATTTT.